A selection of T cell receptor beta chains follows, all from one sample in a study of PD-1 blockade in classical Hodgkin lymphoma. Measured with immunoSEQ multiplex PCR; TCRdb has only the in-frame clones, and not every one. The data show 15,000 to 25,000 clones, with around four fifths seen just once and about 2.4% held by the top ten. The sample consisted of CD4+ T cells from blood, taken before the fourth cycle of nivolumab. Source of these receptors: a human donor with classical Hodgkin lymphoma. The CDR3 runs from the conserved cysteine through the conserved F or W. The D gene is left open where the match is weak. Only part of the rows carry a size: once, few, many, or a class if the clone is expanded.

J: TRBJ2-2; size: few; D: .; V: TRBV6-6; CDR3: CASSLWAAGPTGELFF; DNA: TGTGCCAGCAGTCTTTGGGCAGCTGGTCCCACCGGGGAGCTGTTTTTT
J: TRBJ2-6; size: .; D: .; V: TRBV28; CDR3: CASSMQSTISGANVLTF; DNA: TGTGCCAGCAGTATGCAATCGACCATCTCTGGGGCCAACGTCCTGACTTTC
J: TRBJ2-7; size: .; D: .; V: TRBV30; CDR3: CAWSRGPYEQYF; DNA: TGTGCCTGGAGTCGCGGGCCGTACGAGCAGTACTTC
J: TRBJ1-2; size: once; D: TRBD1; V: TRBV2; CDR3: CASSLGTVGAHGYTF; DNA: TGTGCCAGCAGCCTCGGGACAGTGGGGGCCCATGGCTACACCTTC
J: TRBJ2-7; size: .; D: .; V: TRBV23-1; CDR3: CASSQSDRSYEQYF; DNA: TGCGCCAGCAGTCAATCGGACCGCTCTTACGAGCAGTACTTC
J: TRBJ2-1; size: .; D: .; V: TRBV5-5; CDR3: CASSLVTSRLYNEQFF; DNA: TGTGCCAGCAGCTTGGTTACTAGCAGATTATACAATGAGCAGTTCTTC
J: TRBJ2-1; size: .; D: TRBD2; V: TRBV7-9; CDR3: CASSLEVTSGSFNEQFF; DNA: TGTGCCAGCAGCTTAGAGGTCACTAGCGGGAGTTTCAATGAGCAGTTCTTC
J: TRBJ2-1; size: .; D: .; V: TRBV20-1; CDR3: CSAALNEQFF; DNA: TGCAGTGCTGCCCTCAATGAGCAGTTCTTC
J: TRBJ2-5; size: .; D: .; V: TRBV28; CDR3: CASSLRGSRYQETQYF; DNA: TGTGCCAGCAGTTTAAGGGGAAGCCGGTACCAAGAGACCCAGTACTTC
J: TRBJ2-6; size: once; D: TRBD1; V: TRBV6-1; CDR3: CASSEEGQGVPGANVLTF; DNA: TGTGCCAGCAGTGAAGAGGGACAGGGGGTCCCTGGGGCCAACGTCCTGACTTTC
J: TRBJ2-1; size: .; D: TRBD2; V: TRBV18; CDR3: CASSLLAGFYNEQFF; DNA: TGTGCCAGCTCCCTACTAGCGGGATTCTACAATGAGCAGTTCTTC
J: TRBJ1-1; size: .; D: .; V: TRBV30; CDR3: CAWRTALNTEAFF; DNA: TGTGCCTGGCGGACAGCCTTGAACACTGAAGCTTTCTTT
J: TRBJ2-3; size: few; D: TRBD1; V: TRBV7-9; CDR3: CASSLAGQGGTDTQYF; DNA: TGTGCCAGCAGCTTAGCAGGACAGGGAGGCACAGATACGCAGTATTTT
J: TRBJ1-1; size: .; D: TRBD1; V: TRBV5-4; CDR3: CASRTGTGNTEAFF; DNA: TGTGCCAGCAGAACCGGGACAGGGAACACTGAAGCTTTCTTT
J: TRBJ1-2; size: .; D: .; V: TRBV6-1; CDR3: CASSEARWGYGYTF; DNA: TGTGCCAGCAGTGAAGCGCGATGGGGCTATGGCTACACCTTC
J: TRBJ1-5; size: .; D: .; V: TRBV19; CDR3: CASTHLGGVGQPQHF; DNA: TGTGCCAGTACCCACTTGGGGGGGGTTGGTCAGCCCCAGCATTTT
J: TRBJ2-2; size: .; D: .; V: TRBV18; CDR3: CASSPPSSTGELFF; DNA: TGTGCCAGCTCACCACCTTCCAGCACCGGGGAGCTGTTTTTT
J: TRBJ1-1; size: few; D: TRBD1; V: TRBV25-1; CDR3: CASRLSGGSTEAFF; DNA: TGTGCCAGCAGGCTCTCAGGGGGAAGCACTGAAGCTTTCTTT
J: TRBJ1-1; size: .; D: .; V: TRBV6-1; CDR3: CASRRGTVTEAFF; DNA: TGTGCCAGCCGCCGGGGGACGGTCACTGAAGCTTTCTTT
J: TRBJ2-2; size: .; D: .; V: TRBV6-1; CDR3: CASSERRLANTGELFF; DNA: TGTGCCAGCAGTGAAAGGCGGCTGGCGAACACCGGGGAGCTGTTTTTT
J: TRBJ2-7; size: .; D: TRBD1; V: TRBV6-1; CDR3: CASSGVSGGQYF; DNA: TGTGCCAGCAGTGGGGTATCAGGGGGGCAGTACTTC
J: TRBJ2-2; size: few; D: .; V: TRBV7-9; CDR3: CASSPRILNTGELFF; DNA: TGTGCCAGCAGCCCGAGGATCCTGAACACCGGGGAGCTGTTTTTT
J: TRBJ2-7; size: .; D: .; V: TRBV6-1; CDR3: CASSSTRLYGQYF; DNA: TGTGCCAGCAGCAGCACACGCCTTTACGGGCAGTACTTC
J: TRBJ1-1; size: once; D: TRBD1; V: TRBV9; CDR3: CASSVGVRGQGQTEAFF; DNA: TGTGCCAGCAGCGTAGGGGTACGCGGACAGGGGCAGACTGAAGCTTTCTTT
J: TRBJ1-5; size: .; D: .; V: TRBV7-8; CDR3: CASSLSGAAVQPQHF; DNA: TGTGCCAGCAGCTTATCAGGAGCGGCGGTTCAGCCCCAGCATTTT
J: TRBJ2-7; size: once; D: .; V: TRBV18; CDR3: CASSPSTGSREQYF; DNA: TGTGCCAGCTCACCATCTACAGGGTCGAGAGAGCAGTACTTC
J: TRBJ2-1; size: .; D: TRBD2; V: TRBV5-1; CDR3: CASSVGASGRADEQFF; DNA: TGCGCCAGCAGCGTGGGGGCTAGCGGGAGGGCCGATGAGCAGTTCTTC
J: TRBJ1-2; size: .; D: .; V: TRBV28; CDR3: CASSSGVGYTF; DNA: TGTGCCAGCAGTTCGGGGGTTGGCTACACCTTC